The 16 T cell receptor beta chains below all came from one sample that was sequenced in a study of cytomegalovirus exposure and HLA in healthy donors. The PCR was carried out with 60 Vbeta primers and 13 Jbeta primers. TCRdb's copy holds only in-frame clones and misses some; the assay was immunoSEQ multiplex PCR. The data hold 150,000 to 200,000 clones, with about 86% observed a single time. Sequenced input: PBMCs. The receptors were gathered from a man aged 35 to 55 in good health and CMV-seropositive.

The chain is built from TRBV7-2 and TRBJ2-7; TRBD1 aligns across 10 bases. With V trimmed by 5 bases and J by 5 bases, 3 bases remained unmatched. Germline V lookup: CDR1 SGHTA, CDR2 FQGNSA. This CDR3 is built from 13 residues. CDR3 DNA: TGTGCCAGCAGCGCCGACAGGGGGCACGAGCAGTACTTC. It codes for CASSADRGHEQYF.

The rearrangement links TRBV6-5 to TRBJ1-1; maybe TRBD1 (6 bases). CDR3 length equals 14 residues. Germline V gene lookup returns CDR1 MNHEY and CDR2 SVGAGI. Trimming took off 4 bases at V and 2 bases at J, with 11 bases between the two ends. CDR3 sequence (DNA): TGTGCCAGCAGTTTTACAGGGATTAACACTGAAGCTTTCTTT. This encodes CASSFTGINTEAFF.

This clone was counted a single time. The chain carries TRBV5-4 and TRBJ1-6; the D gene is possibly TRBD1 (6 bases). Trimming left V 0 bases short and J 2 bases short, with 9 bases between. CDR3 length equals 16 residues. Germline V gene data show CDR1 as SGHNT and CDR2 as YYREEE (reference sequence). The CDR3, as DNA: TGTGCCAGCAGCTTGGGGGGGCAGGCCTATAATTCACCCCTCCACTTT. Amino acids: CASSLGGQAYNSPLHF.

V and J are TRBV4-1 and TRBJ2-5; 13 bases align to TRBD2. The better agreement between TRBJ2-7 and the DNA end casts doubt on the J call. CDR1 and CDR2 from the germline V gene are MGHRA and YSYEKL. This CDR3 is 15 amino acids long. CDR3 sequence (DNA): TGCGCCAGCAGCCGGACTAGCGGGAGTCCCTACGAGCAGTACTTC. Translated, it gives CASSRTSGSPYEQYF.

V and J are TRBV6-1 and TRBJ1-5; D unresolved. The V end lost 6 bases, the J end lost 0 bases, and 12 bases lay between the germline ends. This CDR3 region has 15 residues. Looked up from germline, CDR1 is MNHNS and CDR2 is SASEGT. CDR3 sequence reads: CASSTEFYSNQPQHF. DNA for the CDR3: TGTGCCAGCAGCACAGAATTTTATAGCAATCAGCCCCAGCATTTT.

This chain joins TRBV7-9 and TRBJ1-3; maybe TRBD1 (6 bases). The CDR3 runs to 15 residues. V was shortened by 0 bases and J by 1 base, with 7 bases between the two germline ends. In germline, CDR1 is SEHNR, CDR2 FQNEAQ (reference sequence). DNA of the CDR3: TGTGCCAGCAGCTTAGCTACAGGGTCTGGAAACACCATATATTTT. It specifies CASSLATGSGNTIYF. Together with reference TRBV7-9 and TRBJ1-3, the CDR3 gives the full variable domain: DTGVSQNPRHKITKRGQNVTFRCDPISEHNRLYWYRQTLGQGPEFLTYFQNEAQLEKSRLLSDRFSAERPKGSFSTLEIQRTEQGDSAMYLCASSLATGSGNTIYFGEGSWLTVV.

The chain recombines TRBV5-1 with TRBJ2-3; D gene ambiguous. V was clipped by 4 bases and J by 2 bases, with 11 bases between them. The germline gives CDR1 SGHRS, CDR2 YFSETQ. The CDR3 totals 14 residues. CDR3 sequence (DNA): TGCGCCAGCAGCACAATGGAGTCCACAGATACGCAGTATTTT. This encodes CASSTMESTDTQYF.

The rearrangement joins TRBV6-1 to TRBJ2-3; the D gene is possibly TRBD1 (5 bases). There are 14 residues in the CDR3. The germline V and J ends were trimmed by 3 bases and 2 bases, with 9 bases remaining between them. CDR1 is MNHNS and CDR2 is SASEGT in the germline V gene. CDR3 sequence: CASSESGPTDTQYF. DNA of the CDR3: TGTGCCAGCAGTGAGTCAGGGCCCACAGATACGCAGTATTTT.

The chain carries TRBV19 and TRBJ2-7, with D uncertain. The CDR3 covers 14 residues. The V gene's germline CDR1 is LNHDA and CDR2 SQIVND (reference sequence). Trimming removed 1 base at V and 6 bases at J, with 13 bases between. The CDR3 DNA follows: TGTGCCAGTAGTATAGGGGCTGCTACCTCCGAGCAGTACTTC. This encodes CASSIGAATSEQYF.

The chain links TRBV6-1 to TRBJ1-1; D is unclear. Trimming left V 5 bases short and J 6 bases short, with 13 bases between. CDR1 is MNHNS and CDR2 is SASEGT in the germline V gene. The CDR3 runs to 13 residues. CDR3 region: CASSPRSGPEAFF. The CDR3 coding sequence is TGTGCCAGCAGTCCACGATCAGGCCCTGAAGCTTTCTTT.

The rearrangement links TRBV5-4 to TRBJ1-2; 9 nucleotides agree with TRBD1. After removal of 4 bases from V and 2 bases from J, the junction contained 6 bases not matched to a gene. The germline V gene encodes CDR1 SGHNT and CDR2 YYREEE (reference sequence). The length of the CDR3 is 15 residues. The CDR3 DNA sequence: TGTGCCAGCAGCCCACAGGGGGCCCTAAACTATGGCTACACCTTC. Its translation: CASSPQGALNYGYTF. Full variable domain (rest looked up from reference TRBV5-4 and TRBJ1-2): ETGVTQSPTHLIKTRGQQVTLRCSSQSGHNTVSWYQQALGQGPQFIFQYYREEENGRGNFPPRFSGLQFPNYSSELNVNALELDDSALYLCASSPQGALNYGYTFGSGTRLTVV.

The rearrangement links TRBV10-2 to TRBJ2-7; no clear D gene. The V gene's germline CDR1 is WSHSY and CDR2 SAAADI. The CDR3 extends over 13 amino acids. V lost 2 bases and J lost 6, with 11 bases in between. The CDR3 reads CASSEELASEQYF. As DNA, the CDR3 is TGCGCCAGCAGTGAGGAGTTAGCCTCCGAGCAGTACTTC.

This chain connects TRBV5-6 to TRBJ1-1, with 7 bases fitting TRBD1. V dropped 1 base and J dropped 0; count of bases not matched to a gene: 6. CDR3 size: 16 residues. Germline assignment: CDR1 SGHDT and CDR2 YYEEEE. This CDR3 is CASSLYRDRLNTEAFF. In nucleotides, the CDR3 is TGTGCCAGCAGCTTGTACCGGGACAGATTGAACACTGAAGCTTTCTTT.

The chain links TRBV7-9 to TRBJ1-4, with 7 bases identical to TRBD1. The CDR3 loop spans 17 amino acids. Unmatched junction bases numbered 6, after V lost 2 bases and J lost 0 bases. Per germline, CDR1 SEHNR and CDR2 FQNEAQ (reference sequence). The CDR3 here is CASSLMQGGATNEKLFF. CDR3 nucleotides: TGTGCCAGCAGCTTAATGCAGGGGGGTGCAACTAATGAAAAACTGTTTTTT.

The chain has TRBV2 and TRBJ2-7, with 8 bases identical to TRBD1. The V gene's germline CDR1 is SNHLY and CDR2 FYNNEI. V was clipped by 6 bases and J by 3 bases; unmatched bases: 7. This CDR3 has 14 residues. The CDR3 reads CASRRTDRGYEQYF. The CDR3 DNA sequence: TGTGCCAGCAGACGAACCGACAGGGGCTACGAGCAGTACTTC.

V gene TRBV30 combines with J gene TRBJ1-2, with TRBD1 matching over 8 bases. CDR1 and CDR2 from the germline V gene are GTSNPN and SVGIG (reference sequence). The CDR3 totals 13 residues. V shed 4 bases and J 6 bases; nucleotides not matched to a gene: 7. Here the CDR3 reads CAWTRTGTNGYTF. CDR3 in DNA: TGTGCCTGGACGCGGACAGGGACTAATGGCTACACCTTC.